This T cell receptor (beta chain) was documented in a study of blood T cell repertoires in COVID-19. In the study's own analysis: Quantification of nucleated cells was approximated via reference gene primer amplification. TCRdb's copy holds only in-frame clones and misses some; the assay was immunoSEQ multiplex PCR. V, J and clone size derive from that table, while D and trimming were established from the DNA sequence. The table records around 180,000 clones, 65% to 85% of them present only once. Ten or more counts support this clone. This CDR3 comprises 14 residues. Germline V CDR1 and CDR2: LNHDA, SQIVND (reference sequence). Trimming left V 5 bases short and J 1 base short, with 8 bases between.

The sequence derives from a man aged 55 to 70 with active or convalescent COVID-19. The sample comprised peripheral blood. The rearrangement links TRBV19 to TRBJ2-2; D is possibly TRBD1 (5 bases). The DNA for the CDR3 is TGTGCCAGTAGTGTAAGGGGGAACACCGGGGAGCTGTTTTTT. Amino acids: CASSVRGNTGELFF.